A single sample is the source of the 2 T cell receptor beta chains below, sequenced in a study of OX40 agonist ivuxolimab in advanced cancers. The method was immunoSEQ multiplex PCR; TCRdb's version includes in-frame clones alone and lacks a portion of them. The table shows approximately 60,000 clones, with 80% to 90% occurring only once. Sample: CD4+ or CD8+ T cells sorted from blood, taken in a trial of the OX40 agonist ivuxolimab. These receptors all stem from an adult with an advanced solid tumor such as melanoma, head and neck, liver or kidney cancer.

V and J are TRBV27 and TRBJ1-1, with 8 bases matching TRBD1. This CDR3 is built from 12 residues. The J segment lost 6 bases and the V segment lost 3 bases, leaving 0 bases of the junction unmatched. The germline V gene encodes CDR1 MNHEY and CDR2 SMNVEV (reference sequence). The CDR3, as DNA: TGTGCCAGCAGTTTGACAGGGGCTGAAGCTTTCTTT. Protein product: CASSLTGAEAFF.

This clone turned up a few times. The chain combines TRBV13 with TRBJ2-7, with unresolved D. The CDR3 totals 14 residues. CDR1 is PRHDT and CDR2 is FYEKMQ in the germline V gene (reference sequence). The germline V and J ends were trimmed by 2 bases and 6 bases, with 14 bases remaining between them. CDR3 residues: CASSLSQSDAEQYF. CDR3 in DNA: TGTGCCAGCAGCTTAAGTCAGTCAGACGCCGAGCAGTACTTC. The full variable domain, completed using reference TRBV13 and TRBJ2-7, is AAGVIQSPRHLIKEKRETATLKCYPIPRHDTVYWYQQGPGQDPQFLISFYEKMQSDKGSIPDRFSAQQFSDYHSELNMSSLELGDSALYFCASSLSQSDAEQYFGPGTRLTVT.